This is a list of T cell receptor beta chains from one sample in a study of naive and memory T cell subsets. One entry per CDR3 protein results from TCRdb running MiXCR on the UMI-ligation and nested PCR reads. The profile shows about 100,000 distinct CDR3 sequences, more than 14% of them singletons. Sample: naive CD8+ T cells from blood. These receptors were taken from a human donor in good health. The CDR3 runs from the conserved cysteine through the conserved F or W. Each record gives: J gene, V gene, D gene, clone size, CDR3 DNA, CDR3 protein. D genes are given only for firm matches. Size tells how often a clone was seen (once, few, many) or the class of an expanded clone, and some rows leave it out.

J: TRBJ2-1
V: TRBV27
D: -
size: -
DNA: TGTGCCAGCAGTCCGCGGGGCGTCGCGAGCTCCTACAATGAGCAGTTCTTC
CDR3: CASSPRGVASSYNEQFF

J: TRBJ2-1
V: TRBV29-1
D: -
size: few
DNA: TGCAGCGTTGTTCCAGGGAATGAGCAGTTCTTC
CDR3: CSVVPGNEQFF

J: TRBJ2-2
V: TRBV20-1
D: -
size: -
DNA: TGCAGTGCTAGCTTGAGGGCCGGGGAGCTGTTTTTT
CDR3: CSASLRAGELFF

J: TRBJ2-1
V: TRBV24-1
D: -
size: few
DNA: TGTGCCACCAGTGATTTGACAGTGGGGCAGTTCTTC
CDR3: CATSDLTVGQFF

J: TRBJ2-1
V: TRBV29-1
D: -
size: -
DNA: TGCAGCGTTGAGAATGGGAGAGGCTACAATGAGCAGTTCTTC
CDR3: CSVENGRGYNEQFF

J: TRBJ2-3
V: TRBV3-1
D: -
size: few
DNA: TGTGCCAGCAGTTCTGCGACTGGACAACCCACAGATACGCAGTATTTT
CDR3: CASSSATGQPTDTQYF

J: TRBJ2-2
V: TRBV9
D: -
size: few
DNA: TGTGCCAGCAGCGTGCCGGACGGAACCGGGGAGCTGTTTTTT
CDR3: CASSVPDGTGELFF

J: TRBJ1-1
V: TRBV30
D: -
size: -
DNA: TGTGCCTGGGTGACACCGAACACTGAAGCTTTCTTT
CDR3: CAWVTPNTEAFF

J: TRBJ1-6
V: TRBV5-1
D: -
size: many
DNA: TGCGCCAGTTCCGCTGCTAATTCACCCCTCCACTTT
CDR3: CASSAANSPLHF

J: TRBJ2-3
V: TRBV7-9
D: -
size: few
DNA: TGTGCCAGCAGTTCCGACTTTAACCGGCTGTATTTT
CDR3: CASSSDFNRLYF

J: TRBJ2-3
V: TRBV12-3/TRBV12-4
D: TRBD2
size: few
DNA: TGTGCCAGCAGTTCCCAGATAGCGGGAGGAGACAACACAGATACGCAGTATTTT
CDR3: CASSSQIAGGDNTDTQYF

J: TRBJ1-4
V: TRBV12-3/TRBV12-4
D: -
size: few
DNA: TGTGCCAGCACTCCAAGTGGGGGGAGGACTAATGAAAAACTGTTTTTT
CDR3: CASTPSGGRTNEKLFF

J: TRBJ2-3
V: TRBV4-3
D: -
size: -
DNA: TGCGCCAGCAGCCAAGATTCCAGCGGCACCCTCACAGATACGCAGTATTTT
CDR3: CASSQDSSGTLTDTQYF

J: TRBJ2-2
V: TRBV12-5
D: -
size: few
DNA: TGTGCTAGTGGATTCGGGACCCTAAACACCGGGGAGCTGTTTTTT
CDR3: CASGFGTLNTGELFF

J: TRBJ2-3
V: TRBV27
D: -
size: once
DNA: TGTGCCAGCAGTTTAGCGGAACCAGATACGCAGTATTTT
CDR3: CASSLAEPDTQYF

J: TRBJ1-1
V: TRBV25-1
D: -
size: -
DNA: TGTGCCAGCAGTGACGCGGTTTGGGGGAGTGAAGCTTTCTTT
CDR3: CASSDAVWGSEAFF

J: TRBJ2-1
V: TRBV24-1
D: TRBD2
size: -
DNA: TGTGCCATAGGAGCGGGAGGGCCTGAGGATGAGCAGTTCTTC
CDR3: CAIGAGGPEDEQFF

J: TRBJ2-2
V: TRBV29-1
D: TRBD2
size: few
DNA: TGCAGCGTTGAAGAGGTTTTGTCTAGCGGTAACGGGGAGCTGTTTTTT
CDR3: CSVEEVLSSGNGELFF

J: TRBJ2-3
V: TRBV4-3
D: -
size: many
DNA: TGCGCCAGCAGCCAAGCCCAGAGCCCAGATACGCAGTATTTT
CDR3: CASSQAQSPDTQYF

J: TRBJ2-3
V: TRBV6-5
D: TRBD1
size: few
DNA: TGTGCCAGCAGTACCGAACAGGGGTCCATCGCAGATACGCAGTATTTT
CDR3: CASSTEQGSIADTQYF

J: TRBJ1-1
V: TRBV27
D: -
size: -
DNA: TGTGCCAGCAGTCCGGACTTAAGCCTGAACACTGAAGCTTTCTTT
CDR3: CASSPDLSLNTEAFF

J: TRBJ2-1
V: TRBV19
D: TRBD1
size: few
DNA: TGTGCCAGTGGGACAGGGGGAAATGTGCAGTTCTTC
CDR3: CASGTGGNVQFF

J: TRBJ2-2
V: TRBV4-1
D: TRBD1
size: few
DNA: TGCGCCAGTGCCACCGGGGACAGCACCGGGGAGCTGTTTTTT
CDR3: CASATGDSTGELFF

J: TRBJ2-5
V: TRBV18
D: -
size: few
DNA: TGTGCCAGCTCGCCTTCCCCCGGAGAGACCCAGTACTTC
CDR3: CASSPSPGETQYF

J: TRBJ2-1
V: TRBV29-1
D: TRBD1
size: many
DNA: TGCAGCGTAGAACCCCGGGACAGGTCATTCAATGAGCAGTTCTTC
CDR3: CSVEPRDRSFNEQFF

J: TRBJ1-1
V: TRBV12-1
D: -
size: -
DNA: TGTGCCAGAATTACAGGGTGTGTTCCGTCGGACACTGAAGCTTTCTTT
CDR3: CARITGCVPSDTEAFF

J: TRBJ2-1
V: TRBV7-9
D: TRBD2
size: few
DNA: TGTGCCAGCTCTAGCGGGACTTCTAACAATGAGCAGTTCTTC
CDR3: CASSSGTSNNEQFF

J: TRBJ1-5
V: TRBV27
D: -
size: many
DNA: TGTGCCAGCAGTTTATGGGGGGGTAGCAATCAGCCCCAGCATTTT
CDR3: CASSLWGGSNQPQHF

J: TRBJ2-2
V: TRBV9
D: -
size: -
DNA: TGTGCCAGCAGCGCCGCCGATAACGGGGAGCTGTTTTTT
CDR3: CASSAADNGELFF

J: TRBJ2-7
V: TRBV29-1
D: -
size: few
DNA: TGCAGCGTTCTTCAGGTCGGCTCCTACGAGCAGTACTTC
CDR3: CSVLQVGSYEQYF

J: TRBJ2-3
V: TRBV9
D: TRBD2
size: -
DNA: TGTGCCAGCAGCCCACTAGCGGGGCGGGGAGATACGCAGTATTTT
CDR3: CASSPLAGRGDTQYF

J: TRBJ2-4
V: TRBV29-1
D: -
size: few
DNA: TGCAGCGCCGCTGAATCGGAGAGGGCCATTCAGTACTTC
CDR3: CSAAESERAIQYF

J: TRBJ1-1
V: TRBV7-9
D: -
size: few
DNA: TGTGCCAGCAGCTTATGGCAGGCTGAAGCTTTCTTT
CDR3: CASSLWQAEAFF

J: TRBJ2-7
V: TRBV2
D: -
size: few
DNA: TGTGCCAGTGAGGACGGCTACGAGCAGTACTTC
CDR3: CASEDGYEQYF

J: TRBJ2-1
V: TRBV2
D: TRBD2
size: many
DNA: TGTGCCAGCAGCCAGGGACTATACTCCTACAATGAGCAGTTCTTC
CDR3: CASSQGLYSYNEQFF

J: TRBJ1-4
V: TRBV14
D: -
size: -
DNA: TGTGCCAGCAGCCAAGAGACTCAGGGGACGGGTGGTGAAAAACTGTTTTTT
CDR3: CASSQETQGTGGEKLFF

J: TRBJ2-1
V: TRBV20-1
D: TRBD2
size: -
DNA: TGCAGTGCTACGGAGCGGGGGGCCGGATACAATGAGCAGTTCTTC
CDR3: CSATERGAGYNEQFF

J: TRBJ2-1
V: TRBV7-9
D: -
size: few
DNA: TGTGCCAGCAGCCCCTGGTCTATGGGCGTCAATGAGCAGTTCTTC
CDR3: CASSPWSMGVNEQFF

J: TRBJ1-2
V: TRBV7-9
D: TRBD1
size: few
DNA: TGTGCCAGCAGCCAACAGGGGATAGACGGCTATGGCTACACCTTC
CDR3: CASSQQGIDGYGYTF

J: TRBJ1-4
V: TRBV10-3
D: -
size: few
DNA: TGTGCCATCAGTGAGGGACTCCGCGAAAAACTGTTTTTT
CDR3: CAISEGLREKLFF

J: TRBJ2-2
V: TRBV6-1
D: -
size: many
DNA: TGTGCCAGCAGTGAGGAGTGGCGATCGGACACCGGGGAGCTGTTTTTT
CDR3: CASSEEWRSDTGELFF

J: TRBJ2-7
V: TRBV6-5
D: -
size: -
DNA: TGTGCCAGCAGTTACCGGGGATTCCACGAGCAGTACTTC
CDR3: CASSYRGFHEQYF